This T cell receptor beta chain was recovered during a study of molecular identifiers for immune sequencing clone quantification. Study overall: Replicates involved a five-way split of RNA from approximately 20,000 or 100,000 naive CD8 cells, with sequencing of four.

CDR3 length: 17 amino acids. The germline V gene encodes CDR1 SNHLY and CDR2 FYNNEI. The trim removed 1 base at V and 11 bases at J, leaving 16 bases unmatched. The sample holds a few counts of this clonotype. TCRdb ran MiXCR on the PCR reads and lists one entry per CDR3 protein. The table records hundreds of thousands of distinct CDR3 sequences, 25% of them present only once. Specimen: naive CD8+ T cells from blood, with Jurkat cell RNA spiked in. The subset: FACS-sorted CD8+CD4-CCR7+CD45RA+ naive T cells. The rearrangement joins TRBV2 to TRBJ1-5; 8 nucleotides align to TRBD1. This TCR derives from a human donor in good health. Some libraries in this study had Jurkat cell RNA spiked in. The CDR3 nucleotides read TGTGCCAGCAGTGAAGAAGCGCGGTACGGGACAGGTTTGGCCCAGCATTTT. This encodes CASSEEARYGTGLAQHF. The full variable domain, in which reference TRBV2 and TRBJ1-5 provide the parts outside the CDR3, is EPEVTQTPSHQVTQMGQEVILRCVPISNHLYFYWYRQILGQKVEFLVSFYNNEISEKSEIFDDQFSVERPDGSNFTLKIRSTKLEDSAMYFCASSEEARYGTGLAQHFGDGTRLSIL.